This entry is about one TCR beta chain. Its antigen remains undetermined. One base away there is no much larger clone; base qualities are not given. This sample was included in a study of T-cell memory formation after mild COVID-19 (TCRdb year 2021). About the investigation overall: TCR sequence clusters from the two donors were found to be largely donor specific. Longitudinal TCRalpha and TCRbeta repertoire sequencing tracked T-cell clones expanding and contracting after mild COVID-19 in two donors. The cohort comprised two young, previously healthy adult volunteers, one female and one male. What the research found in general, with its limitations: Contracting CD4+ clones were found mainly in CM and EM memory subsets, while CD8+ clones were enriched in EMRA. Only two mild cases were covered by the study, and larger cohorts that include severe cases with pre-infection samples were considered necessary. Some responding clones were detected in pre-infection memory, which suggested that pre-existing cross-reactive memory T cells had joined the SARS-CoV-2 response. From day 15 to 85, contracting clones showed balanced CD4/CD8 phenotypes, whereas a second wave of clones that expanded from day 15 to 37 leaned towards CD4+. SARS-CoV-2 specificity of the second-wave clones peaking on day 37 was not confirmed.

The junction carries 18 bases between V and J, which are trimmed by 5 bases and 10 bases respectively. From cysteine to phenylalanine, the CDR3 is 13 amino acids long. Solely the CDR3 DNA is kept, with 39 bases framed from the first base. CDR1 and CDR2 were assigned from the germline V gene (reference sequence) as DFQATT and SNEGSKA. Sequencing was performed on an Illumina NovaSeq 6000. cDNA libraries for TCRalpha and TCRbeta were prepared by 5'RACE using constant-segment primers, with sample barcodes and unique molecular identifiers added. Trizol reagent was used to extract RNA from every sample. Amplification of the libraries took two PCR steps, and the second step added a second sample barcode plus Illumina TruSeq adapters. Sequencing of the libraries was done on an Illumina NovaSeq, producing 2 x 150 bp paired-end reads. The source study handled its data this way. With migec v1.2.7, reads were demultiplexed and then collapsed into UMI-guided consensus sequences. With mixcr v2.1.11, UMI consensuses were aligned to TRA and TRB V and J templates and assembled into clonotypes. Clonotypes were classified as expanded or contracted when called significant by both edgeR and NoisET, with noise models trained on biological replicates. For edgeR calls, the thresholds were a false discovery rate-adjusted p below 0.01 and a log2 fold-change of 1. As an exploratory analysis of dynamics, PCA with hierarchical clustering was applied to max-normalized trajectories of the 1000 most abundant clonotypes. Separately sequenced CD4+ and CD8+ repertoires were used to assign the CD4 or CD8 phenotype of responding clones. Clones were called with MiXCR by TCRdb after fastp trimmed the public reads at Q25, and only in-frame beta chains were retained. Every CDR3 protein is listed once, alongside the most common genes and DNA of its rows. The V and J calls, along with clone size, are taken from TCRdb and not from the paper's own processing. The sample data list around 320,000 distinct CDR3 sequences, and 25% to 30% of these were observed just once. The ten most abundant clones make up 13% of the sample.

PBMCs were isolated by Ficoll-Paque density gradient centrifugation. Input material: PBMCs or a T cell subset sorted from them (not recorded which). Recombination joined TRBV20-1 with TRBJ2-1; a weak D assignment points to TRBD1 (6 bases agree). This clonotype was sampled from an adult woman who had mild COVID-19 (a few samples of this study predate the infection). The sample titles of this study are shuffled in the database, so cell type and time point are left out; the donor was told from shared clones. DNA sequence: TGCAGTGCTGCACTATACCGGGACATGGAGCAGTTCTTC. It translates as CSAALYRDMEQFF.